What follows are 10 T cell receptor beta chains derived from one specimen sequenced in a study of beta chain features in type 1 diabetes. Broader study findings: Among patients with Type 1 diabetes, TCRB CDR3s were moderately but significantly shorter in every one of the four CD4+ subsets.

Of the isolated RNA, all was reverse transcribed, and so the sequenced material was expressed TCRB transcripts. Some clones are missing from TCRdb's copy, which holds only in-frame ones; the method was immunoSEQ multiplex PCR. The sample lists 200,000 to 250,000 clones, approximately 15% occurring once. Antigens of these TCRs are unknown. The sequencing sample was made of naive CD4+ T cells from blood. These receptor sequences come from a man aged 25-45 years with type 1 diabetes.

J is TRBJ1-6 and V is TRBV29-1, with 8 positions matching TRBD1. Trimming cost V 4 bases and J 7 bases; bases outside gene matches: 9. CDR1 and CDR2 (germline): SQVTM, ANQGSEA. This CDR3 is built from 15 residues. CDR3 sequence: CSVAMNDRGNSPLHF. CDR3 coding DNA: TGCAGCGTTGCGATGAATGACAGGGGAAATTCACCCCTCCACTTT.

This chain joins TRBV7-9 and TRBJ2-7; 9 bases match TRBD2. This CDR3 region has 15 residues. Unmatched junction bases numbered 5, after V lost 5 bases and J lost 0 bases. Germline loops: CDR1 SEHNR, CDR2 FQNEAQ (reference sequence). CDR3: CASSPYSGSSYEQYF. Here the CDR3 DNA reads TGTGCCAGCAGCCCCTATAGCGGGAGCTCCTACGAGCAGTACTTC.

Written as DNA, the CDR3 is TGCGCCAGCAGCCAAGATCTGGTTCTACGGGAGCAGTACTTC. Translation gives CASSQDLVLREQYF. The rearrangement links TRBV4-1 to TRBJ2-7; D is unresolved. The CDR3 is 14 residues long. V gave up 0 bases and J gave up 7 bases, with 13 bases separating them. In germline, CDR1 is MGHRA, CDR2 YSYEKL.

This sequence joins TRBV2 and TRBJ2-3, with TRBD1 matching over 9 bases. V trimming: 7 bases; J trimming: 11 bases; junction bases outside the gene matches: 16. Germline CDR1 reads SNHLY; CDR2 reads FYNNEI. The CDR3 runs to 15 residues. The CDR3 sequence is CASKRSRTGDVLQYF. DNA of the CDR3: TGTGCCAGCAAGAGGTCAAGGACAGGGGATGTGTTGCAGTATTTT.

This clone was seen a few times. This sequence joins TRBV7-9 and TRBJ1-3, with 7 bases that match TRBD1. The V segment lost 4 bases and the J segment 8 bases; nucleotides outside the gene matches: 5. The CDR3 totals 13 residues. The germline CDR1 and CDR2 sequences are SEHNR and FQNEAQ (reference sequence). This chain's CDR3 is CASSYSQGDTIYF. As DNA, the CDR3 is TGTGCCAGCAGCTATAGCCAGGGGGACACCATATATTTT.

This clone was found a few times. The rearrangement uses TRBV27 and TRBJ1-1; 8 nucleotides align to TRBD1. Germline V CDR1 and CDR2: MNHEY, SMNVEV (reference sequence). This CDR3 region has 15 residues. Trimming removed 7 bases from V and 5 bases from J; junction bases left unmatched: 12. The CDR3 nucleotides read TGTGCCAGCATTCCGACAGGGGAGGCCAGGACTGAAGCTTTCTTT. This sequence encodes CASIPTGEARTEAFF.

This clone was seen a single time. The chain has TRBV27 and TRBJ1-5; TRBD1 agrees at 9 bases. This CDR3 region has 16 residues. Germline CDR1 and CDR2: MNHEY and SMNVEV (reference sequence). The junction had 8 bases not matched to a gene; V was cut back by 6 bases and J by 2 bases. CDR3 DNA: TGTGCCAGCAGCTCCACAGGGGGCGTTGGCAATCAGCCCCAGCATTTT. The encoded protein is CASSSTGGVGNQPQHF.

This clone showed up just once. The genes are TRBV18 and TRBJ2-5; 10 bases line up with TRBD2. The CDR3 contains 16 residues. V trimming: 6 bases; J trimming: 5 bases; junction bases outside the gene matches: 12. CDR1 KGHSH and CDR2 LQKENI come from the germline V gene. The DNA of the CDR3 is TGTGCCAGCTCCTCGGATAGCGGGGGGCCCCGGGAGACCCAGTACTTC. It translates to CASSSDSGGPRETQYF.

This clone was detected a few times. This chain links TRBV4-1 with TRBJ2-1, with a weak D call TRBD1 (5 bases). The CDR3 totals 17 residues. CDR1 and CDR2 (germline): MGHRA, YSYEKL. Trimming removed 4 bases at V and 5 bases at J, with 21 bases between. CDR3: CASSPAVGAVGDNEQFF. CDR3 in DNA: TGCGCCAGCAGCCCTGCCGTTGGGGCGGTTGGGGACAATGAGCAGTTCTTC.

The table lists this clone with a few counts. The gene calls are TRBV11-2 and TRBJ2-1; maybe TRBD2 (5 bases). Germline CDR1 and CDR2: SGHAT and FQNNGV. Trimming left V 5 bases short and J 5 bases short, with 16 bases between. There are 15 residues in the CDR3. As DNA, the CDR3 is TGTGCCAGCAGCCCAATGGCTAGCACCGACAATGAGCAGTTCTTC. Translated: CASSPMASTDNEQFF. Based on the CDR3 plus reference TRBV11-2 and TRBJ2-1, the full variable domain is EAGVAQSPRYKIIEKRQSVAFWCNPISGHATLYWYQQILGQGPKLLIQFQNNGVVDDSQLPKDRFSAERLKGVDSTLKIQPAKLEDSAVYLCASSPMASTDNEQFFGPGTRLTVL.